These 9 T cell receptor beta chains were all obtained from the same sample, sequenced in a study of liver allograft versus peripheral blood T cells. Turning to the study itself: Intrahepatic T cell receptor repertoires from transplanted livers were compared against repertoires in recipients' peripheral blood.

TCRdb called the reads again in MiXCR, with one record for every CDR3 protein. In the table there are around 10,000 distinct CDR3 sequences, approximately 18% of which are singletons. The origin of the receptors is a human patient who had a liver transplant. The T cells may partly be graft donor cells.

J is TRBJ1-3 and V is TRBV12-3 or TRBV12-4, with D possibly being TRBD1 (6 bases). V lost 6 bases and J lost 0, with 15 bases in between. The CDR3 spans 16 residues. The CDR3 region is CASRRFQGNSGNTIYF. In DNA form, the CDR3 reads TGTGCCAGCAGACGATTTCAGGGGAACTCTGGAAACACCATATATTTT.

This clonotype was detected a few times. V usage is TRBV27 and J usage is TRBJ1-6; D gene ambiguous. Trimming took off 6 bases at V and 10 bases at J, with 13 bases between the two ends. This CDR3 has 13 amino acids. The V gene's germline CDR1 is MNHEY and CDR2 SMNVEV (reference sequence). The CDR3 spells CASRGSLESPLHF. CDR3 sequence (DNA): TGTGCCAGCAGGGGGAGTTTGGAGTCACCCCTCCACTTT.

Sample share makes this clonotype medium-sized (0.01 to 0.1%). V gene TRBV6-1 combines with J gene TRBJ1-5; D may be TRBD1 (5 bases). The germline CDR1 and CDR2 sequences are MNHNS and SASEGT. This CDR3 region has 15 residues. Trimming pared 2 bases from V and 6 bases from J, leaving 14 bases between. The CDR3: CASSEQTGSGQPQHF. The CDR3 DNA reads TGTGCCAGCAGTGAACAAACAGGATCGGGTCAGCCCCAGCATTTT.

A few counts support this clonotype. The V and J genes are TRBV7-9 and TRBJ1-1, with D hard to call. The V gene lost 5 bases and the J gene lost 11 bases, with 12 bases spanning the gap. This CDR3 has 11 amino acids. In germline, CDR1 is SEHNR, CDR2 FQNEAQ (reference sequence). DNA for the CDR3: TGTGCCAGCAGCGGTTTAGGGAGGGCTTTCTTT. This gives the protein CASSGLGRAFF.

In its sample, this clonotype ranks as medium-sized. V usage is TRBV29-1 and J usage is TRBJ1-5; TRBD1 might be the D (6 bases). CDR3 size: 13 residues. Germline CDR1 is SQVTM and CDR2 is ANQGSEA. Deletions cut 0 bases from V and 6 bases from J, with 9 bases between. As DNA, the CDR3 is TGCAGCGTTGAAGAGGGGGCCGGTCAGCCCCAGCATTTT. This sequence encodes CSVEEGAGQPQHF. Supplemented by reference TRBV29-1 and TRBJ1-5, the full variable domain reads SAVISQKPSRDICQRGTSLTIQCQVDSQVTMMFWYRQQPGQSLTLIATANQGSEATYESGFVIDKFPISRPNLTFSTLTVSNMSPEDSSIYLCSVEEGAGQPQHFGDGTRLSIL.

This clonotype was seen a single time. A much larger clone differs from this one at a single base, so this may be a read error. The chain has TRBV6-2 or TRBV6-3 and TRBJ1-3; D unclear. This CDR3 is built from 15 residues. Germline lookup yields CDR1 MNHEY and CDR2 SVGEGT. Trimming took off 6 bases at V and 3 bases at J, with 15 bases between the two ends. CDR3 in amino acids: CASSRQREYGNTIYF. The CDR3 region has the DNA TGTGCCAGCAGCCGCCAGAGGGAGTATGGAAACACCATATATTTT.

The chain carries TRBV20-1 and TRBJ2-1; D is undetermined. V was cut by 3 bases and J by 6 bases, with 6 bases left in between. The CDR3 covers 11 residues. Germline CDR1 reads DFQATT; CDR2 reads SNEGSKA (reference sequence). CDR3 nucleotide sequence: TGCAGTGCTAGGGGCGGCAATGAGCAGTTCTTC. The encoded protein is CSARGGNEQFF.

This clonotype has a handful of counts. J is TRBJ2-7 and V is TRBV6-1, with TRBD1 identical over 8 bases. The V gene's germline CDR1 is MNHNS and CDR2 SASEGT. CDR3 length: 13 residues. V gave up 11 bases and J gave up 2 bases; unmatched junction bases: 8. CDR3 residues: CAVGGRGPYEQYF. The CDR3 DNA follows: TGTGCCGTTGGAGGCAGGGGGCCCTACGAGCAGTACTTC.

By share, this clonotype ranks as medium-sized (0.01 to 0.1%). The CDR3 protein is CASSYGGIRGYTF. CDR3 sequence (DNA): TGTGCCAGCAGCTATGGAGGGATCAGAGGCTACACCTTC. The gene calls are TRBV13 and TRBJ1-2; D call uncertain. Looked up from germline, CDR1 is PRHDT and CDR2 is FYEKMQ (reference sequence). There are 13 residues in the CDR3. With 4 bases removed from V and 8 bases from J, the gap between germline ends came to 14 bases.